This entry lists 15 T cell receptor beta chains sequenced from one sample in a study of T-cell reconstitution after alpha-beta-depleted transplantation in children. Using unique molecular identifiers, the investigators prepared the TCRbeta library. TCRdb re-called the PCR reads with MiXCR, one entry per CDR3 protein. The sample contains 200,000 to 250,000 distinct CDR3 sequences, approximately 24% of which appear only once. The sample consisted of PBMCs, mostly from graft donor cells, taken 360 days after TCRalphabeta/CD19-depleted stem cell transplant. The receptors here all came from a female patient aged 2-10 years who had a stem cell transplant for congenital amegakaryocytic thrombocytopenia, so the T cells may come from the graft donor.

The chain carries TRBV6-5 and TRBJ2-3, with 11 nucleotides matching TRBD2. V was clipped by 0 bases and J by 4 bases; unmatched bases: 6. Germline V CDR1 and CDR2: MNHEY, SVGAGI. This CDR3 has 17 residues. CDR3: CASSYSALAGVPDTQYF. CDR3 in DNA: TGTGCCAGCAGTTACTCCGCACTAGCGGGAGTGCCAGATACGCAGTATTTT.

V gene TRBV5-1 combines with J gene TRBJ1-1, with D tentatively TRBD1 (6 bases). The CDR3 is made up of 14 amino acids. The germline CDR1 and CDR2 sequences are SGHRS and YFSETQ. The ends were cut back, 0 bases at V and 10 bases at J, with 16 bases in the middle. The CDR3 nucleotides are TGCGCCAGCAGCTTGGACAGGGCTTTTTCCCCAGCTTTCTTT. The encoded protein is CASSLDRAFSPAFF.

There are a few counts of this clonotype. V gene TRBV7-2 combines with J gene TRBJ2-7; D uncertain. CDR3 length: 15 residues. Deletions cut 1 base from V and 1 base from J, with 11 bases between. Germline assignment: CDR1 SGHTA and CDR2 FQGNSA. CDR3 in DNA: TGTGCCAGCAGCTTAGGCGGCAAACTTTCCTACGAGCAGTACTTC. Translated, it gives CASSLGGKLSYEQYF. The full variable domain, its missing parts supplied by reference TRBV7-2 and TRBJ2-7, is GAGVSQSPSNKVTEKGKDVELRCDPISGHTALYWYRQSLGQGLEFLIYFQGNSAPDKSGLPSDRFSAERTGGSVSTLTIQRTQQEDSAVYLCASSLGGKLSYEQYFGPGTRLTVT.

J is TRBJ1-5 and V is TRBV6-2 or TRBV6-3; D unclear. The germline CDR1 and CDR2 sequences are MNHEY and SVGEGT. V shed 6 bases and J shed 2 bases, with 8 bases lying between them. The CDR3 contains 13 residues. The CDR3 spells CASSEDGNQPQHF. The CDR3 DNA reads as TGTGCCAGCAGCGAGGACGGCAATCAGCCCCAGCATTTT.

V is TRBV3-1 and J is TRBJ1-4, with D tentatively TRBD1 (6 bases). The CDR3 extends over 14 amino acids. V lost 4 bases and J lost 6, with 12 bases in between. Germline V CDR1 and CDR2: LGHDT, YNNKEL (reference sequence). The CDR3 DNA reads TGTGCCAGCAGCCCCACAGGGCACTATGAAAAACTGTTTTTT. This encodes CASSPTGHYEKLFF.

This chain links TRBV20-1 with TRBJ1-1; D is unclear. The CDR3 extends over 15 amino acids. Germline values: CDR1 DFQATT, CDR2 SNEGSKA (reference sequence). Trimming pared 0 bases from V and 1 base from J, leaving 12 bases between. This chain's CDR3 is CSARDRTVQNTEAFF. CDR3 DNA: TGCAGTGCTAGAGATCGGACGGTGCAGAACACTGAAGCTTTCTTT.

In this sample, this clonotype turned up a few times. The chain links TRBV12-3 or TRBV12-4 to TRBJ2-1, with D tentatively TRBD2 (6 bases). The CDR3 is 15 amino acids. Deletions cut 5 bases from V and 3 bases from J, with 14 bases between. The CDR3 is CASSLWRDGYNEQFF. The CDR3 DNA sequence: TGTGCCAGCAGTCTTTGGCGGGACGGCTACAATGAGCAGTTCTTC.

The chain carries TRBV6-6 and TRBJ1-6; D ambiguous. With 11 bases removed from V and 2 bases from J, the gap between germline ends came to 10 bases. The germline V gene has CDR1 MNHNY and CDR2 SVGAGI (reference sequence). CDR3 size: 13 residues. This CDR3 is CAHPDPYNSPLHF. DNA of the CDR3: TGTGCCCACCCAGACCCCTATAATTCACCCCTCCACTTT.

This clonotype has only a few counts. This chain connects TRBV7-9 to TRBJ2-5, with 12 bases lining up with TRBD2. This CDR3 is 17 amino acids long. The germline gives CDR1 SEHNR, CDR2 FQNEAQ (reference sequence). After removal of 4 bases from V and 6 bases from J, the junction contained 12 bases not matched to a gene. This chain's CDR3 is CASSSSLLTSGRQTQYF. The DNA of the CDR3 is TGTGCCAGCAGCTCATCCCTCCTGACTAGCGGGAGACAGACCCAGTACTTC.

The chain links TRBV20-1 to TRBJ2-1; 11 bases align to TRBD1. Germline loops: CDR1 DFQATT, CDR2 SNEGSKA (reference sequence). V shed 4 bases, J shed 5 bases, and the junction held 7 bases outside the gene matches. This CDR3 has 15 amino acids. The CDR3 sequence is CSANPGTGGHNEQFF. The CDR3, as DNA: TGCAGTGCTAACCCCGGGACAGGGGGTCACAATGAGCAGTTCTTC.

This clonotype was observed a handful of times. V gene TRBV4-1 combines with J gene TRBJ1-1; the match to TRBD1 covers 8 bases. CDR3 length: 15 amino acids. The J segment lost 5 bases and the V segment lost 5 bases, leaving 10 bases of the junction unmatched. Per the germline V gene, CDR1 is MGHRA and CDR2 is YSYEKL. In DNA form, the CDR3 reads TGCGCCAGCAGCTACCAGGACAGGGCGAGGACTGAAGCTTTCTTT. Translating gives CASSYQDRARTEAFF.

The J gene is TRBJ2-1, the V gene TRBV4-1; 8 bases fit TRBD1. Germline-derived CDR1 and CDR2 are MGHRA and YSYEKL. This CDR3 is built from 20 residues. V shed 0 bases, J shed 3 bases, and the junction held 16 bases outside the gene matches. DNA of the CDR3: TGCGCCAGCAGCCAAGAGGCAGGGGGCAACTACTACTACTACTACAATGAGCAGTTCTTC. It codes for CASSQEAGGNYYYYYNEQFF.

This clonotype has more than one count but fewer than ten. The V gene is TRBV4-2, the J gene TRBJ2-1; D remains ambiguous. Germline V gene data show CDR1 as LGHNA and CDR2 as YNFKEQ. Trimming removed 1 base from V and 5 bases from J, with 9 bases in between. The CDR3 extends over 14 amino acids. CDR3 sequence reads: CASSQGGSNNEQFF. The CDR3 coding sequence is TGTGCCAGCAGCCAAGGTGGCAGTAACAATGAGCAGTTCTTC.

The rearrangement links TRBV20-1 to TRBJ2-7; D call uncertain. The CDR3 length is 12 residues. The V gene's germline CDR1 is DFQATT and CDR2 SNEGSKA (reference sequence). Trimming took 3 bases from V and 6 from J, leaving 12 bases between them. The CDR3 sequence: CSARDGYREQYF. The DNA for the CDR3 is TGCAGTGCTAGGGATGGATATCGCGAGCAGTACTTC.

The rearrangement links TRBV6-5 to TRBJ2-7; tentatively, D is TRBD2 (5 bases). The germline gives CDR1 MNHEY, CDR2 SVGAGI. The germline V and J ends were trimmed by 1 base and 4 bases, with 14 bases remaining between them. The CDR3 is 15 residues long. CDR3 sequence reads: CASSYYGVSQYEQYF. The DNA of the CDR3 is TGTGCCAGCAGTTACTACGGGGTATCCCAATACGAGCAGTACTTC.